Detailed here is one TCR beta chain. This specimen comes from a study of shared clonotypes between healthy human individuals. At the level of the study: Researchers assigned three CD4 naive, three CD4 memory, two CD8 naive and one CD8 memory plate to each donor.

Libraries were prepared by immunoSEQ multiplex PCR; TCRdb keeps only in-frame clonotypes and omits some of them. The sample records 1,400,000 or so clones, around 98.5% being singletons. CDR3 length: 13 amino acids. Trimming left V 1 base short and J 3 bases short, with 7 bases between. Germline lookup yields CDR1 SGHTA and CDR2 FQGNSA. The genes are TRBV7-2 and TRBJ2-7; TRBD2 might be the D (5 bases). This TCR was sampled from a man between 25 and 39 years old in good health. Sequencing used naive CD4+ T cells sorted from blood. Subset reported: CD45RA+ positively selected. CDR3: CASSLEAVYEQYF. The CDR3 coding sequence is TGTGCCAGCAGCTTAGAAGCGGTCTACGAGCAGTACTTC.